This T cell receptor beta chain was captured by sequencing in a study of cytomegalovirus exposure and HLA in healthy donors. Study observations and caveats: First-cohort TCR clusters were later found to tend to co-occur in the 90 to 150 validation repertoires. Reportedly, cytomegalovirus status was diagnosed with high sensitivity and specificity. Most observed TCR sequences were rare, whereas some public TCRs were detected in many donors.

Separate from the roughly 670-subject first cohort, the roughly 130-subject validation cohort was the one that the donors belonged to. For this clone: Its antigen is not identified.

The table came from immunoSEQ multiplex PCR; TCRdb's copy has only in-frame clones and leaves some out. Seen here are some 170,000 clones, about 89% observed once, and the top ten hold approximately 2.6%. Germline CDR1 reads MGHRA; CDR2 reads YSYEKL. Trimming left V 4 bases short and J 1 base short, with 14 bases between. The CDR3 loop spans 15 amino acids. The TCR originated in a man younger than 35 in good health and CMV-seropositive. The chain joins TRBV4-1 to TRBJ2-7; TRBD2 might be the D (5 bases). Sample: PBMCs. The CDR3 region has the DNA TGCGCCAGCAGCCGGCTCGGGGTCGAGTCCTACGAGCAGTACTTC. This encodes CASSRLGVESYEQYF.